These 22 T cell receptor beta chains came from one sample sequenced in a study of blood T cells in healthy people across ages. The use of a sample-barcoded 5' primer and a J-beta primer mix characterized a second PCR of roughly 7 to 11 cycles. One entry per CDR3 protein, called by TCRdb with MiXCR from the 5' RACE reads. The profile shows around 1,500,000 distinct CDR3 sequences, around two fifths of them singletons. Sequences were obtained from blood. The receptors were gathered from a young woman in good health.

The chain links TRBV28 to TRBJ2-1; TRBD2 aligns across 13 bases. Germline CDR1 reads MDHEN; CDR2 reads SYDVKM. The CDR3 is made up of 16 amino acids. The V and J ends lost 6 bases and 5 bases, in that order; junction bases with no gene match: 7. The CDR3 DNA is TGTGCCAGCAGACAATCGACTAGCGGGAGGCACAATGAGCAGTTCTTC. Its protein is CASRQSTSGRHNEQFF.

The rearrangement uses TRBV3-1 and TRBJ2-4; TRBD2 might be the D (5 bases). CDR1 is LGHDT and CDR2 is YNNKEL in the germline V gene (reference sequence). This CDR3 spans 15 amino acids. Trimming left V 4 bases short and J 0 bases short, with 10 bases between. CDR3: CASSRTGVAKNIQYF. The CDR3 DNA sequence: TGTGCCAGCAGCCGAACCGGGGTAGCCAAAAACATTCAGTACTTC.

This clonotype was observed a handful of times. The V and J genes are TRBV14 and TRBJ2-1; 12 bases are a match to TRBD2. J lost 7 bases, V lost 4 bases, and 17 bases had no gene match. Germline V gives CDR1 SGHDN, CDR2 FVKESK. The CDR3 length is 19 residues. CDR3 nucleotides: TGTGCCAGCAGCCGGGCCGCACTAGCGGGAGGATTGGGGAGTAATGAGCAGTTCTTC. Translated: CASSRAALAGGLGSNEQFF.

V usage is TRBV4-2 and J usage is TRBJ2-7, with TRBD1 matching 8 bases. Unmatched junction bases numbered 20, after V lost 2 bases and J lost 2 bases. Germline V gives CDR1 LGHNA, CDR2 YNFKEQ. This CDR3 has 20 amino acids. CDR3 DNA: TGTGCCAGCAGCCAATGGTCCCTGAGAAACTCCGGGACAGGAGCCTACGAGCAGTACTTC. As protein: CASSQWSLRNSGTGAYEQYF.

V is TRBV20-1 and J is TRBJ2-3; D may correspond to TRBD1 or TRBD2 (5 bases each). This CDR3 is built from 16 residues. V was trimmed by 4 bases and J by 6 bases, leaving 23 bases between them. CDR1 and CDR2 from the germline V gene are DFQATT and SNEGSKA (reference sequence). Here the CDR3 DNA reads TGCAGTGCTACACCTCGCAGGATGGGGGTGTCGGATACGCAGTATTTT. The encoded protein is CSATPRRMGVSDTQYF.

The CDR3 bases are TGTGCCAGCAGCTTAGATCGGAGGGGGGATACGCAGTATTTT. Amino acids: CASSLDRRGDTQYF. The V and J genes are TRBV11-2 and TRBJ2-3; perhaps D is TRBD1 or TRBD2 (6 bases each). V dropped 0 bases and J dropped 6 bases, with 10 bases sitting between them. CDR3 length: 14 residues. Germline CDR1 SGHAT, CDR2 FQNNGV.

CDR3 sequence reads: CASSEPTGTDYEQYF. DNA for the CDR3: TGTGCCAGCAGTGAGCCGACAGGGACAGACTACGAGCAGTACTTC. The rearrangement joins TRBV2 to TRBJ2-7; 7 bases agree with TRBD1. The germline V gene has CDR1 SNHLY and CDR2 FYNNEI. The length of the CDR3 is 15 residues. Trimming removed 3 bases from V and 3 bases from J; junction bases left unmatched: 8.

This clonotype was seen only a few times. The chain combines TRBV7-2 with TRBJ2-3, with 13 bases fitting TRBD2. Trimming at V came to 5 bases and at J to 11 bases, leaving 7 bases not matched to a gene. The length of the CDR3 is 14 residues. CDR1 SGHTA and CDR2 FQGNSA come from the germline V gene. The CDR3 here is CASSPRLAGGQQYF. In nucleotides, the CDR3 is TGTGCCAGCAGCCCCCGACTAGCGGGGGGCCAGCAGTATTTT.

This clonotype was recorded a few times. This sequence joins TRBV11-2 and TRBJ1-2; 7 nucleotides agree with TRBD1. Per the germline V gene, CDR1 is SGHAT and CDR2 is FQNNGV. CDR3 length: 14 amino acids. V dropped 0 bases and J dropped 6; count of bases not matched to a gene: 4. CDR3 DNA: TGTGCCAGCAGCTTAGACAGGGGGGGAGATGGCTACACCTTC. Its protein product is CASSLDRGGDGYTF.

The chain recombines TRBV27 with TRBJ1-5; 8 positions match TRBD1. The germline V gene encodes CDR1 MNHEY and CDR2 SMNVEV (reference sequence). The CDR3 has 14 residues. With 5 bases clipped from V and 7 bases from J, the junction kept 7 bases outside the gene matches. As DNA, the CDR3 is TGTGCCAGCAGTCCCCGGACAGGGTACCAGCCCCAGCATTTT. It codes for CASSPRTGYQPQHF.

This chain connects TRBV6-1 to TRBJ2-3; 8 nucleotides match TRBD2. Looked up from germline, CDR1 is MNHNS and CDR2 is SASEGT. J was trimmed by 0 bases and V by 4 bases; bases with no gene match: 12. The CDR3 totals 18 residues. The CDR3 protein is CASSVPDSGAWSTDTQYF. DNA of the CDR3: TGTGCCAGCAGTGTCCCGGATAGCGGGGCCTGGAGCACAGATACGCAGTATTTT.

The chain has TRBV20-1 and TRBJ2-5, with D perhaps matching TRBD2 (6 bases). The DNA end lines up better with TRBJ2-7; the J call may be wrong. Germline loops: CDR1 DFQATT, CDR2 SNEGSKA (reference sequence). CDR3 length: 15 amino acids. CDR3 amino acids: CSARVLAGLAYEQYF. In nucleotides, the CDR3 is TGCAGTGCTAGAGTTCTGGCGGGACTGGCGTACGAGCAGTACTTC.

CDR3 loop: CASSATPSTDTQYF. The CDR3 DNA is TGTGCCAGCAGCGCAACCCCTAGCACAGATACGCAGTATTTT. V and J are TRBV9 and TRBJ2-3, with no clear D. This CDR3 is 14 amino acids long. V shed 3 bases and J shed 0 bases, with 8 bases lying between them. Germline CDR1 reads SGDLS; CDR2 reads YYNGEE. Complete variable domain (other parts from reference TRBV9 and TRBJ2-3): DSGVTQTPKHLITATGQRVTLRCSPRSGDLSVYWYQQSLDQGLQFLIQYYNGEERAKGNILERFSAQQFPDLHSELNLSSLELGDSALYFCASSATPSTDTQYFGPGTRLTVL.

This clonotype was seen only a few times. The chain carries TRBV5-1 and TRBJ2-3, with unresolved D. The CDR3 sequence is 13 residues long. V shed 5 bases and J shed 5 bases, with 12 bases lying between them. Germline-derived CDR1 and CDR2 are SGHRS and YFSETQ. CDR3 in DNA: TGCGCCAGCAGGCAGGCAGAGGTAGATACGCAGTATTTT. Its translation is CASRQAEVDTQYF.

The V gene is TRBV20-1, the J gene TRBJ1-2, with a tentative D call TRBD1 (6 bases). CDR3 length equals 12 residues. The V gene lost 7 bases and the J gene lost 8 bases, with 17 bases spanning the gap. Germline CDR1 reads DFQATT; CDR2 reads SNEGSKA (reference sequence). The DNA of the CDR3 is TGCAGTGTGCGCCGGGACACGACGGGCTACACCTTC. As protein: CSVRRDTTGYTF.

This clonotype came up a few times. CDR3 coding DNA: TGCAGCGTGAAAGGACAGTCCGCCTACGAGCAGTACTTC. This encodes CSVKGQSAYEQYF. J is TRBJ2-7 and V is TRBV29-1, with D possibly matching TRBD1 (6 bases). Trimming shortened V by 6 bases and J by 2 bases, and 14 bases separated the two germline ends. The CDR3 runs to 13 residues. Germline CDR1 is SQVTM and CDR2 is ANQGSEA.

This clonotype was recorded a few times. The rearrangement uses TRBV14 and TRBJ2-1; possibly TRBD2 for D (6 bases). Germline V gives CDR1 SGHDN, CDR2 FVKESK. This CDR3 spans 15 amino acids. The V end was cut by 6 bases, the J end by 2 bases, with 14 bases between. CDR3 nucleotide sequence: TGTGCCAGCAGTCGGGACTCATTCCCCTACAATGAGCAGTTCTTC. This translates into CASSRDSFPYNEQFF.

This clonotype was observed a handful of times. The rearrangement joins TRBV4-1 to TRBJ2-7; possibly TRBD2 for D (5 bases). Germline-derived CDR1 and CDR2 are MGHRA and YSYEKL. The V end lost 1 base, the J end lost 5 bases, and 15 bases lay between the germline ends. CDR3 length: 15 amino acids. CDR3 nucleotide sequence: TGCGCCAGCAGCCAAGCAACCGGGATCTTCAACGAGCAGTACTTC. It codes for CASSQATGIFNEQYF.

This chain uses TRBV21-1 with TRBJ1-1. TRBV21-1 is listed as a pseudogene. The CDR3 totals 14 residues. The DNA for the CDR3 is TGTGCCAGCAGCAAAGGGGCTATGAACACTGAAGCTTTCTTT. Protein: CASSKGAMNTEAFF.

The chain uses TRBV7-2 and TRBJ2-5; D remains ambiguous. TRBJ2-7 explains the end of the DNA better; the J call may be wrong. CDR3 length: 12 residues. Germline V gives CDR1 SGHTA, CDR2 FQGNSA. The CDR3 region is CASSGGPTEQYF. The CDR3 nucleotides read TGTGCCAGCAGCGGTGGCCCTACCGAGCAGTACTTC.

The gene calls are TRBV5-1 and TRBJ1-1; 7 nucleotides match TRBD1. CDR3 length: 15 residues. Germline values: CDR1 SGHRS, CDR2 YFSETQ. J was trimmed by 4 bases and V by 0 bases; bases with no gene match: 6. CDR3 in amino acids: CASSLGEGAATEAFF. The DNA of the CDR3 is TGCGCCAGCAGCTTGGGTGAGGGGGCGGCCACTGAAGCTTTCTTT.

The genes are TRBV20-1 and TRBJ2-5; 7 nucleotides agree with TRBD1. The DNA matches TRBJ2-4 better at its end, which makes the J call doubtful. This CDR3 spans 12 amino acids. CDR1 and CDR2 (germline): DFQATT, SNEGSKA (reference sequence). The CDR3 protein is CSARGQGDIQYF. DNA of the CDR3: TGCAGTGCTAGAGGACAGGGTGACATTCAGTACTTC.